This T cell receptor (beta chain) was identified in a study of T cell responses to AZD1222 COVID-19 vaccine. Study details: Second-dose schedules of about 4 or about 12 weeks were combined.

Concerning this clone itself: Its antigen is unidentified.

Overall study results and limits: The donor group comprised mostly white British people and more females; the analysis possibly underestimated clonal diversity. The breadth and depth of Spike-specific TCRs increased once two AZD1222 doses had been given. Spike regions recognized by vaccine-associated CD4 TCRs spanned the protein, led by 160-218 and 743-854.

V was pared by 0 bases and J by 4 bases, with 17 bases between. This CDR3 region has 16 residues. Per the germline V gene, CDR1 is SGHDT and CDR2 is YYEEEE. Libraries were prepared by immunoSEQ multiplex PCR; TCRdb keeps only in-frame clonotypes and omits some of them. Here the sample spans 55,000 to 90,000 clones, 75% to 85% being singletons. The rearrangement links TRBV5-6 to TRBJ2-7, with D perhaps matching TRBD2 (5 bases). The TCR originated in an adult in good health. Sequenced material: peripheral blood, taken on day 0 of AZD1222 vaccination. The CDR3 is CASSLAARVDGYEQYF. The CDR3 DNA follows: TGTGCCAGCAGCTTGGCCGCGAGGGTGGATGGATACGAGCAGTACTTC.